This TCR beta chain was observed in a study of T cell responses to AZD1222 COVID-19 vaccine. Study findings and constraints: Spike-specific TCR breadth and depth both grew after two AZD1222 doses. Sampling captured repertoires only after the peak T cell response. Among AZD1222 vaccinees, only six were seropositive at baseline.

Second-dose recipients at about 4 or about 12 weeks were treated as one pooled group. TCRdb's copy holds only in-frame clones and misses some; the assay was immunoSEQ multiplex PCR. The repertoire consists of tens of thousands of clones, with around 90% occurring once and the leading ten covering approximately 3.1%. Per germline, CDR1 LGHDT and CDR2 YNNKEL (reference sequence). The V and J ends lost 5 bases and 0 bases respectively, with 14 bases between them. CDR3 length equals 16 residues. Comment on this clone: Its specificity is unknown.

Sequenced here: peripheral blood, sampled 28 days after the second AZD1222 dose. This TCR was sampled from an adult who received the AZD1222 COVID-19 vaccine. The V call is TRBV3-1 (or the pseudogene TRBV3-2), the J call TRBJ1-5, with D unresolved. CDR3 amino acids: CASSSGRQHSNQPQHF. In nucleotides, the CDR3 is TGTGCCAGCAGCTCTGGGAGGCAGCATAGCAATCAGCCCCAGCATTTT.